The entry below gives a single TCR beta chain sequence along with its context. Antigen specificity is unknown. These data come from a study of cytomegalovirus exposure and HLA in healthy donors. Study context: Tens of millions of unique TCRs, all from HLA-typed donors, were included in an early release of the data. Study-wide results and limits: A classifier reportedly called cytomegalovirus status with high sensitivity and specificity.

The PCR ran on 60 Vbeta and 13 Jbeta primers. This table comes from immunoSEQ multiplex PCR, and its TCRdb copy is limited to in-frame clones, with some not included. Of roughly 150,000 clones detected, about three quarters appear once; the ten largest clones hold 10%. Germline-derived CDR1 and CDR2 are ENHRY and SYGVKD. Trimming removed 3 bases from V and 4 bases from J, with 12 bases in between. The CDR3 is 14 amino acids. Material for sequencing was PBMCs. The chain recombines TRBV10-3 with TRBJ1-1; no firm D call. The sequence was collected from a man between 25 and 39 years old in good health and CMV-seropositive. CDR3 DNA: TGTGCCATCAGTGAACCCGATTGGAGCACTGAAGCTTTCTTT. Encoded protein: CAISEPDWSTEAFF.